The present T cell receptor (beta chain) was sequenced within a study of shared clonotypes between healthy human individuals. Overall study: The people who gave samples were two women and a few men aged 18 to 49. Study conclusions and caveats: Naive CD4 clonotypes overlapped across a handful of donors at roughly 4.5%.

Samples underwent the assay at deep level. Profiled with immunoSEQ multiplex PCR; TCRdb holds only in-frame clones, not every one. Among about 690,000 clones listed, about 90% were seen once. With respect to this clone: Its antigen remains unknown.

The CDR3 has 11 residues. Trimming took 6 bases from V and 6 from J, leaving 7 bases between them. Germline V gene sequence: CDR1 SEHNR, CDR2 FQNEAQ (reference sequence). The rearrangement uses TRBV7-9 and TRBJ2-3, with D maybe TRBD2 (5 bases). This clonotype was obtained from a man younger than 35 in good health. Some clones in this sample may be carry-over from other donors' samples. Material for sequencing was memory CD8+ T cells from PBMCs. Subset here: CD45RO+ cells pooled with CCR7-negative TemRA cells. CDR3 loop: CASSTGDTQYF. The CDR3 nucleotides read TGTGCCAGCAGTACGGGGGATACGCAGTATTTT.